The source of this T cell receptor (beta chain) is a study of T cell clonotyping in hematopoietic cell transplantation. The CDR3 consists of 15 residues. In germline, CDR1 is SGHKS, CDR2 YYEKEE (reference sequence). The germline V and J ends were trimmed by 6 bases and 0 bases, with 13 bases remaining between them. Profiling relied on immunoSEQ multiplex PCR, and the TCRdb table lists in-frame clones only, not all of them. The sample consists of about 70,000 clones, 90% to 95% of them appearing once. The TCR comes from a man aged 50-60 years in good health. Some clones in this sample may be carry-over from other donors' samples. Sequences were obtained from peripheral blood mononuclear cells. The chain couples TRBV5-5 to TRBJ1-3, with D uncertain. Written as DNA, the CDR3 is TGTGCCAGCACCCTAGGTGGAGCCTCTGGAAACACCATATATTTT. Translated, it gives CASTLGGASGNTIYF.